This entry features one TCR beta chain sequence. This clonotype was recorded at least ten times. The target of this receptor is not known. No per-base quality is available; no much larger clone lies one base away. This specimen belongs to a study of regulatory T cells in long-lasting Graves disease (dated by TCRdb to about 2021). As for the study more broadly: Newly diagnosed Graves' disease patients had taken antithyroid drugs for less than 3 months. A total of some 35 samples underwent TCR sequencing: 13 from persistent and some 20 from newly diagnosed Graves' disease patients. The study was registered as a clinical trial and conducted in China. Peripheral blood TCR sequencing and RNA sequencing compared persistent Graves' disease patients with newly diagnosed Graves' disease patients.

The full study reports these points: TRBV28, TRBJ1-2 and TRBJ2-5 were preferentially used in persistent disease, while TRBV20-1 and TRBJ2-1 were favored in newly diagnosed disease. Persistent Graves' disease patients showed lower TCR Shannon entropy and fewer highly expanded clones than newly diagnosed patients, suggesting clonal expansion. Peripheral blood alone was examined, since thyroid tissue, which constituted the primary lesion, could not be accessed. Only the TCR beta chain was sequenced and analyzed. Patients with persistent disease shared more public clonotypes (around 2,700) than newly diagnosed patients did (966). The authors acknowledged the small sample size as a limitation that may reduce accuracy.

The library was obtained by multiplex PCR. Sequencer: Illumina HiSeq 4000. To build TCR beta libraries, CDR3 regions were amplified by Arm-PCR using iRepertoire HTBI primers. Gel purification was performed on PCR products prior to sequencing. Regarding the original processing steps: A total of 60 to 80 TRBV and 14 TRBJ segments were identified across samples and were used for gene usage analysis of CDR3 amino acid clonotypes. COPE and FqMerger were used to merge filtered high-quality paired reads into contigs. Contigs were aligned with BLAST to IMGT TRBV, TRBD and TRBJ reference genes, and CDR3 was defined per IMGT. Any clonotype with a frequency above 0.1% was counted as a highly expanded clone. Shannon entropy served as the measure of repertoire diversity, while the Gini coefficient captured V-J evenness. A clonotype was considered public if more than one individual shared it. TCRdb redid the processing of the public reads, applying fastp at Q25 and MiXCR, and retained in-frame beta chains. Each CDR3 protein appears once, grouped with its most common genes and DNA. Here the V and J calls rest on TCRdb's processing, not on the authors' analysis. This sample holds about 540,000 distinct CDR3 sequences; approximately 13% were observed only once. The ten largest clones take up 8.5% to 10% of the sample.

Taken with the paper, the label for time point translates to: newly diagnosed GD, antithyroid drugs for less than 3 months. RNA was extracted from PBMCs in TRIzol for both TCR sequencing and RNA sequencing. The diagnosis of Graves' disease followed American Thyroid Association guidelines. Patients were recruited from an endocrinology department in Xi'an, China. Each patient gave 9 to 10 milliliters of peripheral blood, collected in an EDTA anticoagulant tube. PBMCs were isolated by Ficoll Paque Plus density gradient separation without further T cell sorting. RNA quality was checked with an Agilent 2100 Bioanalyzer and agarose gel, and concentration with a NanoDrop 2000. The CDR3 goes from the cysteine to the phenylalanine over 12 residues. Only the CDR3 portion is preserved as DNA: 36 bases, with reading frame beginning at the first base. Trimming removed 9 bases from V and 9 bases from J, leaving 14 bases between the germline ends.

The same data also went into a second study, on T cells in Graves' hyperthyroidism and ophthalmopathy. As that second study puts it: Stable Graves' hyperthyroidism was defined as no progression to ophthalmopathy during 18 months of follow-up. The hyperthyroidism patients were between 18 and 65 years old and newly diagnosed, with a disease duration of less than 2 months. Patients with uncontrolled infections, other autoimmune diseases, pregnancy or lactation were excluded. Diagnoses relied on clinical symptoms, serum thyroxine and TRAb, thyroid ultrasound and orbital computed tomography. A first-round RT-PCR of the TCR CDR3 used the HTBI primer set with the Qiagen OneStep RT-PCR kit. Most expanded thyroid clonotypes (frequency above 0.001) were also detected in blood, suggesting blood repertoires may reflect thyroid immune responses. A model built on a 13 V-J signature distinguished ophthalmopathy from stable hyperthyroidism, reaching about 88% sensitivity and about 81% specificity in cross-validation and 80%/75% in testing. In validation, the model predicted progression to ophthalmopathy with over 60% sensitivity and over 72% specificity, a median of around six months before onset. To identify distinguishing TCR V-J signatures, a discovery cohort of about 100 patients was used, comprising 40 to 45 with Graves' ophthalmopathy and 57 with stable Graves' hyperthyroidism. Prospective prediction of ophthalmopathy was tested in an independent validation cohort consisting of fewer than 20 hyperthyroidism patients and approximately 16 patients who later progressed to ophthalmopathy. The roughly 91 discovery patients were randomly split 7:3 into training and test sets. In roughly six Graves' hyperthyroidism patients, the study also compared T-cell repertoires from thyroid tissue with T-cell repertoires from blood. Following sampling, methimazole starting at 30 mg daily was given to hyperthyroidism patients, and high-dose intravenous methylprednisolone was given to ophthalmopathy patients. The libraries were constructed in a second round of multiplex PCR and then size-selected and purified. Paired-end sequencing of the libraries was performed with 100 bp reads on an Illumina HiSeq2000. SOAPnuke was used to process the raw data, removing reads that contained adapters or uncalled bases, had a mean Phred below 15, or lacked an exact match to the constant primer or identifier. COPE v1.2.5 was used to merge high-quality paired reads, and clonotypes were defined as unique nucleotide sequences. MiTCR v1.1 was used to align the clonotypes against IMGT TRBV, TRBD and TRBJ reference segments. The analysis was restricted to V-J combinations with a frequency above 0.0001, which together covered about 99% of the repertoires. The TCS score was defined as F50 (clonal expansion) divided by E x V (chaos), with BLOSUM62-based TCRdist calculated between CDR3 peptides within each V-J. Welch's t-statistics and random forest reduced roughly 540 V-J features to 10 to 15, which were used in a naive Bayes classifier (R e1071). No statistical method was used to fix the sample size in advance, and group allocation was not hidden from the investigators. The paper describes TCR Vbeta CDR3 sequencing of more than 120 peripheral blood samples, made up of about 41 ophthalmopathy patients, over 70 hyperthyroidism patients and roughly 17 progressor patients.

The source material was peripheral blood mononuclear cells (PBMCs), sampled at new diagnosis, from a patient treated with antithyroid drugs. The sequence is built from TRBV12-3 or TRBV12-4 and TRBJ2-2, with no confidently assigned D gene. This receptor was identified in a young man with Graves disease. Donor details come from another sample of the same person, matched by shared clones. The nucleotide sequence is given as TGTGCCAGTCAACTGGAGCGCCGGGAGCTGTTTTTT. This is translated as CASQLERRELFF.